This T cell receptor beta chain emerged from a study of Ad26.COV2.S vaccination and SARS-CoV-2 variants. There are 14 residues in the CDR3. Trimming cost V 5 bases and J 0 bases, with 5 bases left between them. Germline CDR1 is MRHNA and CDR2 is SNTAGT. Treatment denoted: 15 to 20 received Ad26.COV2.S at low or high dose, single or two shots; roughly five received placebo; per-sample allocation not given. Samples analyzed were those drawn on day 63 after the first vaccine or placebo injection. Study results and limitations: Vaccine and placebo recipients had comparable breadth of non-spike TCRs.

Clones were sequenced by immunoSEQ multiplex PCR, and TCRdb holds only the in-frame ones, with some missing. The table records 300,000 to 350,000 clones, around 89% of them present only once. Points on this clone: Its antigen is as yet unknown.

The chain joins TRBV6-4 to TRBJ2-6; D call uncertain. The sample in question was peripheral blood, obtained in a trial of Ad26.COV2.S vaccine versus placebo. This clonotype was sampled from a person between 18 and 60 years old who received the Ad26.COV2.S COVID-19 vaccine or a placebo. The CDR3 sequence is CASSLDSGANVLTF. The CDR3 DNA reads TGTGCCAGCAGTCTTGACTCTGGGGCCAACGTCCTGACTTTC.